This T cell receptor beta chain originates from a study of CD8 T cells in Susac syndrome. In regard to this clonotype: The antigen remains undetermined.

Findings of the study overall: The authors acknowledged that the study's TCR sequencing and HLA analysis involved relatively few individuals.

Random hexamers were used to reverse transcribe the RNA input (roughly 0.5 to 1 ug). TCR beta CDR3 was amplified by immunoSEQ covering 54 Vbeta and 13 Jbeta. In TCRdb, the immunoSEQ multiplex PCR reads were re-called with MiXCR into one record per CDR3 protein. The sample contains some 70,000 distinct CDR3 sequences, around 96% of which appear only once. Germline CDR1 is MGHRA and CDR2 is YSYEKL. CDR3 length: 18 amino acids. With V trimmed by 0 bases and J by 8 bases, 15 bases remained unmatched. Sequencing of TCR beta covered CD8+ and CD4+ T cells obtained from blood. The multiple sclerosis controls comprised treatment-naive patients whose relapsing-remitting disease was stable or active.

The sequence was collected from a human donor with multiple sclerosis. Sequenced sample: CD8+ T cells from PBMCs. The chain links TRBV4-1 to TRBJ2-1; TRBD2 matches at 8 bases. The CDR3 spells CASSQEGSGLAAVHEQFF. The CDR3, as DNA: TGCGCCAGCAGCCAAGAAGGTTCTGGACTAGCCGCCGTCCATGAGCAGTTCTTC.